These 32 T cell receptor beta chains were sequenced from one sample in a study of cytomegalovirus exposure and HLA in healthy donors. Primers included in the PCR were 60 Vbeta and 13 Jbeta primers. Clones were read by immunoSEQ multiplex PCR, and TCRdb kept only the in-frame ones, dropping some. This listing includes some 70,000 clones. Sequenced material: PBMCs. Receptor source: a man in his forties in good health and CMV-seronegative.

The V call is TRBV27, the J call TRBJ2-1; D call uncertain. V was pared by 0 bases and J by 3 bases, with 12 bases between. The CDR3 is 16 amino acids. Germline V gene lookup returns CDR1 MNHEY and CDR2 SMNVEV (reference sequence). Written as DNA, the CDR3 is TGTGCCAGCAGTTTATCCGGTTCTTCCGGCTACAATGAGCAGTTCTTC. Its translation: CASSLSGSSGYNEQFF.

The rearrangement joins TRBV6-1 to TRBJ1-4; perhaps TRBD1 as D (6 bases). V lost 3 bases and J lost 0, with 14 bases in between. The CDR3 extends over 17 amino acids. Looked up from germline, CDR1 is MNHNS and CDR2 is SASEGT. The CDR3 spells CASSDTRQAATNEKLFF. The CDR3 coding sequence is TGTGCCAGCAGTGATACTAGACAGGCCGCAACTAATGAAAAACTGTTTTTT.

The chain uses TRBV5-1 and TRBJ2-7; D is perhaps TRBD1 (6 bases). The CDR3 runs to 15 residues. Trimming removed 4 bases from V and 4 bases from J, with 18 bases in between. The germline gives CDR1 SGHRS, CDR2 YFSETQ. The DNA of the CDR3 is TGCGCCAGCAGCGAAGACGGGGACACCCGTTACGAGCAGTACTTC. Translating gives CASSEDGDTRYEQYF.

V is TRBV29-1 and J is TRBJ1-5; 8 positions agree with TRBD1. The J segment lost 0 bases and the V segment lost 6 bases, leaving 4 bases of the junction unmatched. The CDR3 sequence is 14 residues long. Germline V CDR1 and CDR2: SQVTM, ANQGSEA. The CDR3 loop reads CSVGTGDSNQPQHF. The CDR3 DNA reads as TGCAGCGTGGGGACAGGTGATAGCAATCAGCCCCAGCATTTT.

The genes are TRBV2 and TRBJ2-7; a weak D match, TRBD2 (7 bases). The germline gives CDR1 SNHLY, CDR2 FYNNEI. Between the trimmed V and J ends, which lost 2 bases and 7 bases, there was a span of 18 bases. CDR3 size: 15 residues. CDR3 in DNA: TGTGCCAGCAGTGAACAGGAGGGGGGGAGCTCGGAGCAGTACTTC. Amino acids: CASSEQEGGSSEQYF.

The chain employs TRBV6-5 and TRBJ2-1; 8 nucleotides line up with TRBD2. The ends lost 2 bases at V and 8 bases at J; junction bases unmatched: 8. The length of the CDR3 is 15 residues. Germline loops: CDR1 MNHEY, CDR2 SVGAGI. CDR3 amino acids: CASSYARGGGDEQFF. DNA for the CDR3: TGTGCCAGCAGTTACGCACGGGGGGGTGGTGATGAGCAGTTCTTC.

This chain joins TRBV30 and TRBJ1-2; D uncertain. V shed 3 bases and J shed 6 bases, with 11 bases lying between them. The CDR3 runs to 12 residues. The germline gives CDR1 GTSNPN, CDR2 SVGIG (reference sequence). CDR3 region: CAWSREVNGYTF. The CDR3 coding sequence is TGTGCCTGGAGCCGAGAGGTGAATGGCTACACCTTC.

The chain recombines TRBV9 with TRBJ2-3; the match to TRBD2 covers 7 bases. J lost 5 bases, V lost 3 bases, and 6 bases had no gene match. CDR3 length: 14 residues. CDR1 is SGDLS and CDR2 is YYNGEE in the germline V gene. The CDR3 DNA is TGTGCCAGCAGCGGATTAACGGGAGGAGATACGCAGTATTTT. It yields the protein CASSGLTGGDTQYF.

This chain links TRBV10-1 with TRBJ1-6; D unresolved. Germline lookup yields CDR1 WNHNN and CDR2 SYGVQD (reference sequence). The CDR3 has 12 amino acids. The V and J ends lost 6 bases and 12 bases respectively, with 12 bases between them. CDR3 protein: CASSDPGGPLHF. For the CDR3, the DNA is TGCGCCAGCAGCGACCCCGGCGGACCCCTCCACTTT.

V gene TRBV10-3 combines with J gene TRBJ1-3; perhaps TRBD1 as D (6 bases). V was trimmed by 7 bases and J by 0 bases, leaving 16 bases between them. Per germline, CDR1 ENHRY and CDR2 SYGVKD. The CDR3 runs to 16 residues. The CDR3 coding sequence is TGTGCCATCACACAGGGACCGCCGAGCTCTGGAAACACCATATATTTT. Translating it yields CAITQGPPSSGNTIYF.

This chain links TRBV6-1 with TRBJ2-5; D remains unclear. The CDR3 is 13 residues long. CDR1 is MNHNS and CDR2 is SASEGT in the germline V gene. Trimming stripped 3 bases from V and 4 bases from J, with 9 bases between. The CDR3 DNA follows: TGTGCCAGCAGTGACAGTGGAGTAGAGACCCAGTACTTC. Its protein product is CASSDSGVETQYF.

The chain employs TRBV18 and TRBJ1-4; 8 bases agree with TRBD1. With V trimmed by 4 bases and J by 6 bases, 7 bases remained unmatched. CDR1 is KGHSH, CDR2 LQKENI, per germline. This CDR3 has 15 residues. Here the CDR3 DNA reads TGTGCCAGCTCACAGGCCGGGACAGGAGATGAAAAACTGTTTTTT. Translation gives CASSQAGTGDEKLFF.

V is TRBV7-9 and J is TRBJ2-7; 11 bases are shared with TRBD1. The junction had 5 bases not matched to a gene; V was cut back by 3 bases and J by 4 bases. The germline gives CDR1 SEHNR, CDR2 FQNEAQ (reference sequence). The CDR3 consists of 15 residues. CDR3 DNA sequence: TGTGCCAGCAGCTTCCCTGGGGACAGGGGGTACGAGCAGTACTTC. Its protein product is CASSFPGDRGYEQYF.

The chain is built from TRBV10-3 and TRBJ2-6, with TRBD1 identical over 9 bases. The CDR3 extends over 17 amino acids. Germline V gene sequence: CDR1 ENHRY, CDR2 SYGVKD. The junction had 15 bases not matched to a gene; V was cut back by 6 bases and J by 9 bases. The CDR3 nucleotides are TGTGCCATCAGGAAAGGGACAGGGAGTTATCGTGACAACGTCCTGACTTTC. Protein product: CAIRKGTGSYRDNVLTF.

This rearrangement joins TRBV4-1 to TRBJ1-5; D gene unclear. CDR3 length equals 16 residues. Germline CDR1 and CDR2: MGHRA and YSYEKL. The V and J ends lost 1 base and 0 bases respectively, with 10 bases between them. CDR3 in DNA: TGCGCCAGCAGCCAAGTAGGACTGAATAGCAATCAGCCCCAGCATTTT. Translated, it gives CASSQVGLNSNQPQHF.

This sequence joins TRBV5-1 and TRBJ2-7; 7 nucleotides line up with TRBD2. The CDR3 loop spans 12 amino acids. The V gene end was trimmed by 7 bases and the J gene end by 7 bases; junction bases not matched to a gene: 8. Germline-derived CDR1 and CDR2 are SGHRS and YFSETQ. The CDR3: CASGRENGEQYF. The CDR3 coding sequence is TGCGCCAGCGGGCGGGAGAATGGTGAGCAGTACTTC.

Points on this clone: This sample also contains other DNA sequences that code for the same CDR3. The V gene is TRBV29-1, the J gene TRBJ1-2; 10 bases line up with TRBD1. The J segment lost 4 bases and the V segment lost 1 base, leaving 3 bases of the junction unmatched. CDR3 length: 14 residues. The germline V gene encodes CDR1 SQVTM and CDR2 ANQGSEA. The CDR3 nucleotides are TGCAGCGTTGAAGGGACAGGGGGAGGCTATGGCTACACCTTC. This sequence encodes CSVEGTGGGYGYTF.

The chain has TRBV6-6 and TRBJ1-1, with 8 bases aligning to TRBD1. The CDR3 is 14 amino acids. V was pared by 2 bases and J by 7 bases, with 6 bases of the junction left unmatched. CDR1 is MNHNY and CDR2 is SVGAGI in the germline V gene (reference sequence). CDR3 nucleotide sequence: TGTGCCAGCAGTTACCAAGACAGGGGCAGTGAAGCTTTCTTT. It encodes CASSYQDRGSEAFF.

The chain links TRBV7-6 to TRBJ2-7; TRBD1 matches at 10 bases. The CDR3 covers 15 residues. Germline trimming cut 5 bases from V and 2 bases from J; bases unmatched to any gene: 6. The germline CDR1 and CDR2 sequences are SGHVS and FNYEAQ. The CDR3 is CASSTPGTGAYEQYF. Here the CDR3 DNA reads TGTGCCAGCAGCACCCCCGGGACAGGGGCCTACGAGCAGTACTTC.

The V call is TRBV6-1, the J call TRBJ2-5; D perhaps matches TRBD1 (5 bases). Germline CDR1 is MNHNS and CDR2 is SASEGT. Between the trimmed V and J ends, which lost 1 base and 5 bases, there was a span of 14 bases. The CDR3 sequence is 15 residues long. CDR3 sequence (DNA): TGTGCCAGCAGTGAAGGGGGCGTCCGGGTGGAGACCCAGTACTTC. As protein: CASSEGGVRVETQYF.

This rearrangement joins TRBV5-1 to TRBJ2-4; possible D gene TRBD1, 6 bases. This CDR3 is 16 amino acids long. Per the germline V gene, CDR1 is SGHRS and CDR2 is YFSETQ. V lost 3 bases, J lost 0 bases, and 13 bases lay in between. CDR3 loop: CASSSGHSIAKNIQYF. As DNA, the CDR3 is TGCGCCAGCAGCTCGGGACACTCTATAGCCAAAAACATTCAGTACTTC.

CDR3 region: CASSQDLKLTFPQHF. CDR3 in DNA: TGTGCCAGCAGCCAAGATCTTAAGCTAACGTTCCCCCAGCATTTT. The gene calls are TRBV4-2 and TRBJ1-5; D is unresolved. The CDR3 runs 15 residues. The V end lost 0 bases, the J end lost 10 bases, and 16 bases lay between the germline ends. Germline CDR1 LGHNA, CDR2 YNFKEQ.

This sequence joins TRBV9 and TRBJ2-2, with D perhaps TRBD2 (6 bases). There are 14 residues in the CDR3. Germline CDR1 and CDR2: SGDLS and YYNGEE. Trimming removed 0 bases from V and 5 bases from J, with 8 bases in between. CDR3 region: CASSVDGGTGELFF. The CDR3 DNA follows: TGTGCCAGCAGCGTAGATGGAGGGACCGGGGAGCTGTTTTTT.

The rearrangement joins TRBV5-6 to TRBJ2-1, with 12 bases lining up with TRBD2. V lost 4 bases and J lost 10; bases outside the gene matches: 12. Germline values: CDR1 SGHDT, CDR2 YYEEEE. The CDR3 runs to 16 residues. This chain's CDR3 is CASSLRLAGVKREQFF. CDR3 nucleotides: TGTGCCAGCAGCCTGCGACTAGCGGGGGTAAAGAGGGAGCAGTTCTTC.

V usage is TRBV25-1 and J usage is TRBJ2-1; 9 bases fit TRBD1. The CDR3 is 15 residues long. Trimming took 7 bases from V and 6 from J; bases not matched to a gene: 10. Looked up from germline, CDR1 is MGHDK and CDR2 is SYGVNS. CDR3 sequence (DNA): TGTGCCAGCACCCTTGGGACAGGGAATATCAATGAGCAGTTCTTC. The encoded protein is CASTLGTGNINEQFF.

The rearrangement uses TRBV7-8 and TRBJ1-2, with 8 bases aligning to TRBD1. The CDR3 is 13 residues long. The V gene end was trimmed by 3 bases and the J gene end by 5 bases; junction bases not matched to a gene: 2. Germline V CDR1 and CDR2: SGHVS, FQNEAQ. The CDR3 nucleotides read TGTGCCAGCAGCTTGGACAGGGTTTATGGCTACACCTTC. Translating it yields CASSLDRVYGYTF.

The rearrangement links TRBV10-3 to TRBJ2-5, with a weak D call TRBD2 (6 bases). Trimming took 8 bases from V and 3 from J, leaving 16 bases between them. Germline CDR1 and CDR2: ENHRY and SYGVKD. There are 14 residues in the CDR3. The CDR3, as DNA: TGTGCCATCTCACGAAACGGGGGAGAAGAGACCCAGTACTTC. Translated, it gives CAISRNGGEETQYF.

The chain employs TRBV5-1 and TRBJ2-5; 7 bases align to TRBD1. From germline, CDR1 is SGHRS and CDR2 YFSETQ. After removal of 0 bases from V and 2 bases from J, the junction contained 7 bases not matched to a gene. This CDR3 has 16 amino acids. The CDR3 bases are TGCGCCAGCAGCTTGGGGGGAAGACAGGGTCAAGAGACCCAGTACTTC. Translation: CASSLGGRQGQETQYF.

The chain links TRBV5-8 to TRBJ1-2, with D possibly matching TRBD1 (6 bases). The CDR3 extends over 13 amino acids. Germline V gives CDR1 SGHTS, CDR2 YDEGEE. V was shortened by 1 base and J by 8 bases, with 12 bases between the two germline ends. This chain's CDR3 is CASSLFQGRGYTF. The CDR3 DNA is TGTGCCAGCAGCTTGTTTCAGGGGCGAGGCTACACCTTC.

The chain employs TRBV9 and TRBJ1-2; 7 positions match TRBD1. Per the germline V gene, CDR1 is SGDLS and CDR2 is YYNGEE. This CDR3 is built from 18 residues. With 1 base clipped from V and 5 bases from J, the junction kept 17 bases outside the gene matches. CDR3 nucleotides: TGTGCCAGCAGCGTATCCGAGACAGGGTCCCTGCGTGCGTATGGCTACACCTTC. This gives the protein CASSVSETGSLRAYGYTF.

The chain recombines TRBV11-2 with TRBJ2-7; D not resolved. V was trimmed by 6 bases and J by 4 bases, leaving 7 bases between them. The CDR3 is 11 residues long. From germline, CDR1 is SGHAT and CDR2 FQNNGV. The CDR3 loop is CASSQMYEQYF. The CDR3 DNA follows: TGTGCCAGCAGTCAGATGTACGAGCAGTACTTC.

The chain combines TRBV18 with TRBJ1-2; TRBD1 matches 7 bases. The ends lost 2 bases at V and 0 bases at J; junction bases unmatched: 9. CDR3 length equals 17 residues. Looked up from germline, CDR1 is KGHSH and CDR2 is LQKENI. CDR3 residues: CASSPGPSGQSNYGYTF. In nucleotides, the CDR3 is TGTGCCAGCTCACCAGGACCGTCGGGACAGTCTAACTATGGCTACACCTTC.